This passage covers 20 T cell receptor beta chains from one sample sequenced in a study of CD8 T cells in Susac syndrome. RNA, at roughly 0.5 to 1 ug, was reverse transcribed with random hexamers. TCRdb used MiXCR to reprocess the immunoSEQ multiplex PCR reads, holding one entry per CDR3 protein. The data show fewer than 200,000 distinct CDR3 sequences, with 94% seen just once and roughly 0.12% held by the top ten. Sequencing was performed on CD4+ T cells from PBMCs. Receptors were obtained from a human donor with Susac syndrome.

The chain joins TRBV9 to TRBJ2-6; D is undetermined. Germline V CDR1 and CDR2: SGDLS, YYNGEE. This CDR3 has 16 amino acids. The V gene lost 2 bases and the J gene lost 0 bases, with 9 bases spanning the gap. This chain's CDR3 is CASSVQAHSGANVLTF. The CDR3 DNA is TGTGCCAGCAGCGTCCAGGCCCACTCTGGGGCCAACGTCCTGACTTTC.

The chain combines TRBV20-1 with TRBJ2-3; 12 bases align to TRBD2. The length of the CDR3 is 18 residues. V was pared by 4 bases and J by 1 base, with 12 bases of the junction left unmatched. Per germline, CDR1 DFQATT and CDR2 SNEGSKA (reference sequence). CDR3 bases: TGCAGTGCTACCTCCTCAGGGGCTAGCGGGGGGGGCACAGATACGCAGTATTTT. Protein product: CSATSSGASGGGTDTQYF.

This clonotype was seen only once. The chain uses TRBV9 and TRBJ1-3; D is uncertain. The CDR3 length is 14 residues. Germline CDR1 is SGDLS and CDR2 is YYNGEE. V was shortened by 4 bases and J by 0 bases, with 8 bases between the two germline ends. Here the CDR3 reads CASSSPDSGNTIYF. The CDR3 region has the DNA TGTGCCAGCAGCTCTCCGGACTCTGGAAACACCATATATTTT.

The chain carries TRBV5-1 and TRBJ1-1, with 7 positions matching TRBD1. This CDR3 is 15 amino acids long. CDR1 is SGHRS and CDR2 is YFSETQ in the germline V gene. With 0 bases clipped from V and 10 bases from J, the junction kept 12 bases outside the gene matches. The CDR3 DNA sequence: TGCGCCAGCAGCTTGGGACAGGGACCCAATTTGGGAGCTTTCTTT. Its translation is CASSLGQGPNLGAFF.

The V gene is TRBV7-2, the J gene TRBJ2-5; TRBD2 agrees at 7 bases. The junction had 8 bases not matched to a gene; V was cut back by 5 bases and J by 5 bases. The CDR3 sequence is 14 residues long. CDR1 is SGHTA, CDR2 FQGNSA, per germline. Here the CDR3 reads CASSVQRGGETQYF. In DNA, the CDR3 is TGTGCCAGCAGCGTCCAGCGGGGCGGGGAGACCCAGTACTTC.

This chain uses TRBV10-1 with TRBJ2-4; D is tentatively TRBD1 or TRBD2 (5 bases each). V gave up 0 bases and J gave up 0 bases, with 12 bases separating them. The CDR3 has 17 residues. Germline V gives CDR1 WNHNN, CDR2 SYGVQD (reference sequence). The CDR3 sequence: CASSESTGPLAKNIQYF. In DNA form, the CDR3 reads TGCGCCAGCAGTGAGTCGACGGGACCCTTAGCCAAAAACATTCAGTACTTC.

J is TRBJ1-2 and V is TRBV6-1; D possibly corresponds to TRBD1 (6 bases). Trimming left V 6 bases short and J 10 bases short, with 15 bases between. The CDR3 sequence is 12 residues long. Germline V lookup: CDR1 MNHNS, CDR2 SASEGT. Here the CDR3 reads CASSVDDRFYTF. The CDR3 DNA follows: TGTGCCAGCAGCGTCGACGACAGGTTCTACACCTTC.

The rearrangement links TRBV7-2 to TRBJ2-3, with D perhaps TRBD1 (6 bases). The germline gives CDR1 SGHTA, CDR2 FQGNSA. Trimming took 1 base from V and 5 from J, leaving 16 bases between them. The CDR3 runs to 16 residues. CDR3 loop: CASSLGGTTGLDTQYF. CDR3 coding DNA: TGTGCCAGCAGCTTAGGGGGGACCACAGGGCTAGATACGCAGTATTTT.

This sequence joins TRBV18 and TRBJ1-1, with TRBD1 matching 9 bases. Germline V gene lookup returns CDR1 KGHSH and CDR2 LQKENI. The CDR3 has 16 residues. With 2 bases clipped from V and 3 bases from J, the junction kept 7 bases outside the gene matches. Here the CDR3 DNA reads TGTGCCAGCTCACCAAGGGACAGGGTAGGGGACACTGAAGCTTTCTTT. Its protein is CASSPRDRVGDTEAFF. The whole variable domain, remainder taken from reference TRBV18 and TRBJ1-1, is NAGVMQNPRHLVRRRGQEARLRCSPMKGHSHVYWYRQLPEEGLKFMVYLQKENIIDESGMPKERFSAEFPKEGPSILRIQQVVRGDSAAYFCASSPRDRVGDTEAFFGQGTRLTVV.

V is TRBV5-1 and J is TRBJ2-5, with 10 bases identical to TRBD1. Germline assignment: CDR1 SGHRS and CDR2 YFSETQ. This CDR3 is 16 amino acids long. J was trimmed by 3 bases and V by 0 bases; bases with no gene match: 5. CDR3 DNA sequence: TGCGCCAGCAGCTTGGCAGGGACAGGGGCCGAAGAGACCCAGTACTTC. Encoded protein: CASSLAGTGAEETQYF.

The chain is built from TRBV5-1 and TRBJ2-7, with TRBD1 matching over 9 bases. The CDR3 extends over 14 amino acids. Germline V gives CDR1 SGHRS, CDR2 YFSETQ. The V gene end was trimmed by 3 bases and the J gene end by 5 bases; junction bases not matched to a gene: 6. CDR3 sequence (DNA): TGCGCCAGCAGCTCCCTAACAGGGGGCCACGAGCAGTACTTC. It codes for CASSSLTGGHEQYF.

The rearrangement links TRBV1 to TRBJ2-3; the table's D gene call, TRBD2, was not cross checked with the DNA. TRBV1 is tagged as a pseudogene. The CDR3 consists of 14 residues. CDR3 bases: TGCACCAGCAGCCAAGCAAGCGGGGTGGATACGCAGTATTTT. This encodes CTSSQASGVDTQYF.

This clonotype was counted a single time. CDR3 amino acids: CASSHLKEAFF. The CDR3 DNA sequence: TGTGCCAGCAGCCACCTAAAGGAAGCTTTCTTT. The chain couples TRBV14 to TRBJ1-1; D is uncertain. The CDR3 runs 11 residues. V lost 3 bases to trimming and J lost 8 bases, with 7 bases between them. From germline, CDR1 is SGHDN and CDR2 FVKESK.

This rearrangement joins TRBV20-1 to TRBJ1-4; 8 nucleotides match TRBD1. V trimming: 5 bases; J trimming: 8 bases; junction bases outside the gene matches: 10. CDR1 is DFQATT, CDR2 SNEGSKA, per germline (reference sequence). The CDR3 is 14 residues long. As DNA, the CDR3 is TGCAGTGCTGCCGAAGGACAGGGAAACGAAAAACTGTTTTTT. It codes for CSAAEGQGNEKLFF.

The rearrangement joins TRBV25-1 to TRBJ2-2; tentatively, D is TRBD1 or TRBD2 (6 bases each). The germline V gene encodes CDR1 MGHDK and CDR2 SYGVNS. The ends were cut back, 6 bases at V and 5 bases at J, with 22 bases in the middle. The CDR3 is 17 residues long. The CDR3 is CASSLGGQGTGTGELFF. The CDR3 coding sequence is TGTGCCAGCAGCCTTGGGGGGCAGGGAACGGGTACCGGGGAGCTGTTTTTT.

For the CDR3, the DNA is TGCAGTGCTGGCCCGGGCCCCATGAACACTGAAGCTTTCTTT. Residues: CSAGPGPMNTEAFF. The chain uses TRBV20-1 and TRBJ1-1; no reliable D call. Trimming shortened V by 5 bases and J by 0 bases, and 13 bases separated the two germline ends. CDR3 length: 14 amino acids. Germline V gene data show CDR1 as DFQATT and CDR2 as SNEGSKA (reference sequence).

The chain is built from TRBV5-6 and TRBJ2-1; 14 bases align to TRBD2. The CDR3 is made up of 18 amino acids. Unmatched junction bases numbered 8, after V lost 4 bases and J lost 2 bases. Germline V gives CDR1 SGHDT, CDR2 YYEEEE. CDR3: CASSGGLAGVTTYNEQFF. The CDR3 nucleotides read TGTGCCAGCAGCGGGGGACTAGCGGGGGTCACCACCTACAATGAGCAGTTCTTC.

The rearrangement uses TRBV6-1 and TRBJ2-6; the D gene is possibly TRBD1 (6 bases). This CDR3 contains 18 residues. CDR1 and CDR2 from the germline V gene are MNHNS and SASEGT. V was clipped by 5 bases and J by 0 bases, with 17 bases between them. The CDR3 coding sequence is TGTGCCAGCAGTCCTACAGGGAATCTGCCCTCTGGGGCCAACGTCCTGACTTTC. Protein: CASSPTGNLPSGANVLTF.

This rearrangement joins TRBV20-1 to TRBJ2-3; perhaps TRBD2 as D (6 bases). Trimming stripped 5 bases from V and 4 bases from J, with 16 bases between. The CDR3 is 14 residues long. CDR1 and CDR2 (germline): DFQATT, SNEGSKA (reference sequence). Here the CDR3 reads CSAVSRGGADTQYF. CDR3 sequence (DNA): TGCAGTGCTGTCTCGCGGGGTGGGGCAGATACGCAGTATTTT.

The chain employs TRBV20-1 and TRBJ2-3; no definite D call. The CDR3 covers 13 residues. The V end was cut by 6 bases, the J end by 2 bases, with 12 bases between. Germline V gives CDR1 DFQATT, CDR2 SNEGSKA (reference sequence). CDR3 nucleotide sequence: TGCAGTGCCGAGCCGACCTACACAGATACGCAGTATTTT. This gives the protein CSAEPTYTDTQYF.